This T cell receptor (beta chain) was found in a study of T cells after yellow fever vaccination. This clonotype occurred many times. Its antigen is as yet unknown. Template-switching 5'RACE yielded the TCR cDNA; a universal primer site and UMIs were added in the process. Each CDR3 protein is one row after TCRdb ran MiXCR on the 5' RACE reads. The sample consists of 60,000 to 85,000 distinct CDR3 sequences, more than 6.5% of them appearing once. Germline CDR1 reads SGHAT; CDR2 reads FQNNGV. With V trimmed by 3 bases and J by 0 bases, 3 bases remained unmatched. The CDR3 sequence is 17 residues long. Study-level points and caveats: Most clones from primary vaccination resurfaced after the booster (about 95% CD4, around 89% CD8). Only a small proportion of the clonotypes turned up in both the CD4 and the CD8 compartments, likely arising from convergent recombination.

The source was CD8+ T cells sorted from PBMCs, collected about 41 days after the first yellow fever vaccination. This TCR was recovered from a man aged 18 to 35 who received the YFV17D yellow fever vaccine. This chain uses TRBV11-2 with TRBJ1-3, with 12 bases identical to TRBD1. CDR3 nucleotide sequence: TGTGCCAGCAGCTTGGGACAGGGGGCTTTCTCTGGAAACACCATATATTTT. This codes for CASSLGQGAFSGNTIYF.